A selection of T cell receptor beta chains follows, all from one sample in a study of cytomegalovirus exposure and HLA in healthy donors. Only in-frame clones appear in the TCRdb table, and some are missing; sequencing was by immunoSEQ multiplex PCR. The repertoire has 180,000 or so clones, over 60% of them found once; the top ten carry around 1.6%. The sample taken for sequencing was PBMCs. Source of these receptors: a man aged 18 to 30 in good health and CMV-seronegative. Both conserved end residues are part of each CDR3. D genes are given only for firm matches.

j_gene: TRBJ1-4
d_gene: NA
v_gene: TRBV6-5
CDR3aa: CASSYSGRGDEKLFF

j_gene: TRBJ1-1
d_gene: TRBD1
v_gene: TRBV29-1
CDR3aa: CSVRQGEYTEAFF

j_gene: TRBJ1-5
d_gene: NA
v_gene: TRBV19
CDR3aa: CASSIVGRNNQPQHF

j_gene: TRBJ1-5
d_gene: TRBD1
v_gene: TRBV6-5
CDR3aa: CASSLGQGADQPQHF

j_gene: TRBJ2-7
d_gene: NA
v_gene: TRBV7-9
CDR3aa: CASSLGQPYEQYF

j_gene: TRBJ2-7
d_gene: TRBD1
v_gene: TRBV6-5
CDR3aa: CASSYRQGYEQYF

j_gene: TRBJ2-2
d_gene: TRBD2
v_gene: TRBV27
CDR3aa: CASSLTSGRGATGELFF

j_gene: TRBJ2-3
d_gene: NA
v_gene: TRBV18
CDR3aa: CASSPPGLDTQYF

j_gene: TRBJ2-6
d_gene: TRBD1
v_gene: TRBV7-9
CDR3aa: CASSFTGAGANVLTF

j_gene: TRBJ2-3
d_gene: NA
v_gene: TRBV15
CDR3aa: CATRSLRSDTQYF

j_gene: TRBJ1-2
d_gene: TRBD1
v_gene: TRBV5-1
CDR3aa: CASSPETGGDGYTF

j_gene: TRBJ1-1
d_gene: NA
v_gene: TRBV6-5
CDR3aa: CASSYSGPTEAFF

j_gene: TRBJ2-7
d_gene: NA
v_gene: TRBV14
CDR3aa: CASSPHAGRGEQYF

j_gene: TRBJ2-7
d_gene: TRBD1
v_gene: TRBV5-5
CDR3aa: CASSLEVRQGLYEQYF

j_gene: TRBJ2-1
d_gene: NA
v_gene: TRBV28
CDR3aa: CATRDNNNEQFF

j_gene: TRBJ2-3
d_gene: NA
v_gene: TRBV4-1
CDR3aa: CASSQVRGAGLTDTQYF

j_gene: TRBJ1-1
d_gene: TRBD1
v_gene: TRBV9
CDR3aa: CASSVRGLTEAFF

j_gene: TRBJ2-5
d_gene: TRBD2
v_gene: TRBV28
CDR3aa: CASSLAAGTQYF

j_gene: TRBJ1-1
d_gene: NA
v_gene: TRBV10-3
CDR3aa: CAISDTGNTEAFF

j_gene: TRBJ2-1
d_gene: TRBD2
v_gene: TRBV29-1
CDR3aa: CSVHRLAGYNEQFF

j_gene: TRBJ2-7
d_gene: NA
v_gene: TRBV7-2
CDR3aa: CASSSTGFHEQYF

j_gene: TRBJ1-4
d_gene: TRBD1
v_gene: TRBV27
CDR3aa: CASSSERQGNNEKLFF

j_gene: TRBJ1-1
d_gene: NA
v_gene: TRBV28
CDR3aa: CASSSAAAGDTEAFF

j_gene: TRBJ1-2
d_gene: NA
v_gene: TRBV18
CDR3aa: CASSDTHYGYTF

j_gene: TRBJ1-5
d_gene: NA
v_gene: TRBV7-2
CDR3aa: CASSLRTEISNQPQHF

j_gene: TRBJ2-2
d_gene: TRBD1
v_gene: TRBV5-1
CDR3aa: CASSAAGTGGNTGELFF

j_gene: TRBJ2-6
d_gene: NA
v_gene: TRBV27
CDR3aa: CASSLSGAISGANVLTF

j_gene: TRBJ2-2
d_gene: NA
v_gene: TRBV6-1
CDR3aa: CASSETGTGELFF

j_gene: TRBJ2-2
d_gene: TRBD1
v_gene: TRBV28
CDR3aa: CASSLGLADRENTGELFF